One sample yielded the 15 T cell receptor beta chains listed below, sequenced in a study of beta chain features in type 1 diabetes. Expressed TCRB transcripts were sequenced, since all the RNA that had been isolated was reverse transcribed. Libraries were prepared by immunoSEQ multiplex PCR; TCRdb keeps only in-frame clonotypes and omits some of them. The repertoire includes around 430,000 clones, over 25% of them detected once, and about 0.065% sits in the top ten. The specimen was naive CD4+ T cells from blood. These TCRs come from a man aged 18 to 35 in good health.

The CDR3 protein is CSVGSLLSNEQFF. Written as DNA, the CDR3 is TGCAGCGTTGGGTCTCTCCTCTCCAATGAGCAGTTCTTC. J is TRBJ2-1 and V is TRBV29-1; D gene ambiguous. V lost 4 bases and J lost 6, with 13 bases in between. The germline gives CDR1 SQVTM, CDR2 ANQGSEA. This CDR3 has 13 residues.

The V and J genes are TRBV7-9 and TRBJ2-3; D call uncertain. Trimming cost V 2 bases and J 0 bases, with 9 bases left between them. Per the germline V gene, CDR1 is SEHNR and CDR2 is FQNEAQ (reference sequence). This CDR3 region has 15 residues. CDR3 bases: TGTGCCAGCAGCTTACCCAGTACTAGCACAGATACGCAGTATTTT. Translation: CASSLPSTSTDTQYF.

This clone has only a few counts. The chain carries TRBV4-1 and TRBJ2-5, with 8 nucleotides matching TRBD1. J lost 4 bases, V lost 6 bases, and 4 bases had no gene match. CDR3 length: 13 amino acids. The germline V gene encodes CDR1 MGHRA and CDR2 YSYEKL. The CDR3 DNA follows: TGCGCCAGCAGGTCCCAGGGGGCAGAGACCCAGTACTTC. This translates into CASRSQGAETQYF.

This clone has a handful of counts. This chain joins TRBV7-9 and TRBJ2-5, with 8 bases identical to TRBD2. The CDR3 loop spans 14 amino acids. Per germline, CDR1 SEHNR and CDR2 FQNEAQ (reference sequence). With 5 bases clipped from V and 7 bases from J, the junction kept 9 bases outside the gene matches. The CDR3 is CASSLSGAMGTQYF. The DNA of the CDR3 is TGTGCCAGCAGCCTTAGCGGGGCGATGGGGACCCAGTACTTC.

The DNA of the CDR3 is TGTGCCAGCAGTCCTTCTAGCGGGAGCACAGATACGCAGTATTTT. Amino acid sequence: CASSPSSGSTDTQYF. V is TRBV28 and J is TRBJ2-3; 8 bases map to TRBD2. The CDR3 length is 15 residues. The germline CDR1 and CDR2 sequences are MDHEN and SYDVKM. Trimming at V came to 5 bases and at J to 0 bases, leaving 4 bases not matched to a gene.

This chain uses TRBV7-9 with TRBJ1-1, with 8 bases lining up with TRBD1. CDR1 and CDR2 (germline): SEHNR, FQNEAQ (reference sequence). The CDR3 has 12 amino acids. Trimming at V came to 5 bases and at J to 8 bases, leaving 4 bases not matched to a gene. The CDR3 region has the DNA TGTGCCAGCAGCACCCCAGGGGGCGAAGCTTTCTTT. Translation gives CASSTPGGEAFF.

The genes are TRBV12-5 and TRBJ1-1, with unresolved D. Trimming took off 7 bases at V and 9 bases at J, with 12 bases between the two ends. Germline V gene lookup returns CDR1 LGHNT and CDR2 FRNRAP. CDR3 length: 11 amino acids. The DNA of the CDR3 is TGTGCTAGTGTGGGTGGGGAGAAAGCTTTCTTT. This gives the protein CASVGGEKAFF.

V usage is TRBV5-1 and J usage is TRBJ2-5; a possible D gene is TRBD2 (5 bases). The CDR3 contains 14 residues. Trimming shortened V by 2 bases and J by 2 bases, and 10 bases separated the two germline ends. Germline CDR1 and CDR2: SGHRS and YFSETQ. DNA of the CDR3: TGCGCCAGCAGCTTCGGGGAACGGCAAGAGACCCAGTACTTC. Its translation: CASSFGERQETQYF.

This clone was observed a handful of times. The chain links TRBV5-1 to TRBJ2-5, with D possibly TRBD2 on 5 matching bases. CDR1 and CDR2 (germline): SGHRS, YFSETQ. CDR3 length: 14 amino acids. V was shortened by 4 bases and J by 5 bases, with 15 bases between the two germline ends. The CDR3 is CASSLGLSGETQYF. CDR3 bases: TGCGCCAGCAGCCTGGGCCTCTCGGGGGAGACCCAGTACTTC.

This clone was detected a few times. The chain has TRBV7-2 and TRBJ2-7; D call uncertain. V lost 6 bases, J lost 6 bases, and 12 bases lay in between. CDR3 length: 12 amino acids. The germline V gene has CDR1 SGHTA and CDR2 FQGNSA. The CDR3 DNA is TGTGCCAGCAGGGCAGATAACGGCGAGCAGTACTTC. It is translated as CASRADNGEQYF. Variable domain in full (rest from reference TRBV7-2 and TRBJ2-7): GAGVSQSPSNKVTEKGKDVELRCDPISGHTALYWYRQSLGQGLEFLIYFQGNSAPDKSGLPSDRFSAERTGGSVSTLTIQRTQQEDSAVYLCASRADNGEQYFGPGTRLTVT.

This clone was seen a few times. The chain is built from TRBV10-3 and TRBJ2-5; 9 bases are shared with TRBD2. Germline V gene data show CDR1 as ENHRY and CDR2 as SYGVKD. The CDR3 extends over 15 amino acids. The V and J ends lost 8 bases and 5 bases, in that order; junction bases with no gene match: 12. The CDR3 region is CAIAGGLPNEETQYF. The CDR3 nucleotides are TGTGCCATCGCGGGGGGGCTCCCTAACGAGGAGACCCAGTACTTC.

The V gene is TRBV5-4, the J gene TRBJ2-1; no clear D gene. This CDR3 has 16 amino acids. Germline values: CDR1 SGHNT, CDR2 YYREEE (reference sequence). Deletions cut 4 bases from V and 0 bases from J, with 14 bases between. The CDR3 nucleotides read TGTGCCAGCAGCCCCCGACCTCTGAGCTCCTACAATGAGCAGTTCTTC. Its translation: CASSPRPLSSYNEQFF.

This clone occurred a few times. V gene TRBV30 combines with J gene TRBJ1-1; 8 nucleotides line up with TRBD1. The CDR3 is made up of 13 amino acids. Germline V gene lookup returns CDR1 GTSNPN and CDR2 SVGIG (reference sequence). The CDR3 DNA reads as TGTGCTAATGACAGGGGTTTGGGCACTGAAGCTTTCTTT. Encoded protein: CANDRGLGTEAFF.

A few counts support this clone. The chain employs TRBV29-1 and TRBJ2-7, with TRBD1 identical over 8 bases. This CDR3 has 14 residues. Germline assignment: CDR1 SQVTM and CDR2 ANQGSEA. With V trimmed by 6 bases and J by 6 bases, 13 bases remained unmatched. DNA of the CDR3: TGCAGCGTAAAAAAGGACAGGGTTTCAGGCGAGCAGTACTTC. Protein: CSVKKDRVSGEQYF.

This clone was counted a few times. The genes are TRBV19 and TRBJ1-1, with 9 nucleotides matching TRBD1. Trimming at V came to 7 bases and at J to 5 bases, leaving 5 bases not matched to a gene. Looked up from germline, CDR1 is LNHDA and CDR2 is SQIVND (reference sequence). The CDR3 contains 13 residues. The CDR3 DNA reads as TGTGCCAGTAATACAGGGGGCTGGACTGAAGCTTTCTTT. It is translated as CASNTGGWTEAFF.